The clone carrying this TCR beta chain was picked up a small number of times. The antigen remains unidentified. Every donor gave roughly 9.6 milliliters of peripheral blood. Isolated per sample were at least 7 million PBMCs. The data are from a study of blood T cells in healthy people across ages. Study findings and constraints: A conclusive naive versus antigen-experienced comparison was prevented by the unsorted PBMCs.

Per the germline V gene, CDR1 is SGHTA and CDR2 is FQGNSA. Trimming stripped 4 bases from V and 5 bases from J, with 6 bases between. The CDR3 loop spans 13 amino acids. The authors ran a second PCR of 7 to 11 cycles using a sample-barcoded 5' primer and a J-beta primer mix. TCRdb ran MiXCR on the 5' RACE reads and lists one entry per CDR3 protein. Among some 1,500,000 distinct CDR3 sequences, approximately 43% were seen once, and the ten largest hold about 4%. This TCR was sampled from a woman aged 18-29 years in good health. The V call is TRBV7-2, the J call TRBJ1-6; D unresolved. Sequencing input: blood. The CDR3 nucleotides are TGTGCCAGCAGCTCCACAAATAATTCACCCCTCCACTTT. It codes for CASSSTNNSPLHF.